This T cell receptor beta chain was found in a study of glioma-infiltrating T cells. Study results and limitations: Above-expected tissue-blood divergence occurred in all gliomas, most in low-grade ones. CDR3 overlap between tissue and blood was very small.

To note about this clonotype: Its antigen is unknown.

Amplification of TCR alpha and beta CDR3 regions from RNA used iRepertoire nested multiplex PCR. One-step reverse transcription and amplification started from approximately 100-400 ng of tissue mRNA or PBMC total RNA. TCRdb passed the multiplex PCR reads through MiXCR, listing each CDR3 protein once. The sample carries approximately 93,000 distinct CDR3 sequences, roughly 40% recorded once. The receptor comes from a human donor with low-grade glioma or glioblastoma, undergoing nonglioma brain surgery, or in good health (not recorded which). Specimen: glioma tissue, nonneoplastic brain tissue, or PBMCs (not recorded which).

The CDR3 nucleotides are TGCAGTGCTAGAGCGGACCAAGCTGAGACCCAGTACTTC. Its protein is CSARADQAETQYF. The chain uses TRBV20-1 and TRBJ2-5, with D unresolved. The CDR3 extends over 13 amino acids. V was trimmed by 1 base and J by 5 bases, leaving 11 bases between them. Germline assignment: CDR1 DFQATT and CDR2 SNEGSKA (reference sequence).